Described below is a single T cell receptor beta chain sequence and its context. The target antigen is unknown. The sample originates from a study of PD-1 blockade in classical Hodgkin lymphoma. About the research overall: Once every 2 weeks, patients received intravenous nivolumab at 3 mg/kg.

Study-level findings and limits: By C4D1, diversity of CD4+ TCRs had risen significantly, whereas that of CD8+ TCRs had not.

Time point given: cycle 4 day 1 (C4D1), after about 6 weeks of nivolumab. Every patient had relapsed following autologous stem cell transplantation, and cohorts differed in brentuximab vedotin exposure. After PBMCs were thawed, their CD8+ T cells were isolated by magnetic negative selection. The CDR3 contains 16 residues. Trimming at V came to 3 bases and at J to 5 bases, leaving 8 bases not matched to a gene. Germline V lookup: CDR1 SGDLS, CDR2 YYNGEE. Sequenced by immunoSEQ multiplex PCR; TCRdb stores in-frame clones only, minus some. The data show 15,000 to 25,000 clones, about four fifths seen once.

The chain carries TRBV9 and TRBJ2-2; 9 bases agree with TRBD2. This material consisted of CD8+ T cells from blood, taken before the fourth cycle of nivolumab. The origin of this receptor is a human donor with classical Hodgkin lymphoma. The CDR3 coding sequence is TGTGCCAGCAGCGGAATATTAGCGGGAGTGACCGGGGAGCTGTTTTTT. This translates into CASSGILAGVTGELFF. Together with reference TRBV9 and TRBJ2-2, the CDR3 gives the full variable domain: DSGVTQTPKHLITATGQRVTLRCSPRSGDLSVYWYQQSLDQGLQFLIQYYNGEERAKGNILERFSAQQFPDLHSELNLSSLELGDSALYFCASSGILAGVTGELFFGEGSRLTVL.